Shown below are 25 T cell receptor beta chains from a single sample sequenced in a study of OX40 agonist ivuxolimab in advanced cancers. Some clones are missing from TCRdb's copy, which holds only in-frame ones; the method was immunoSEQ multiplex PCR. The sample carries more than 85,000 clones, approximately 80% recorded once. The specimen was CD4+ or CD8+ T cells sorted from blood, collected in a trial of the OX40 agonist ivuxolimab. The receptors were gathered from an adult with an advanced solid tumor such as melanoma, head and neck, liver or kidney cancer.

About this clone itself: Other DNA sequences in this specimen translate into the identical CDR3. V usage is TRBV11-2 and J usage is TRBJ2-5; D uncertain. Trimming removed 3 bases at V and 1 base at J, with 6 bases between. The CDR3 contains 13 residues. The germline CDR1 and CDR2 sequences are SGHAT and FQNNGV. CDR3 sequence (DNA): TGTGCCAGCAGCTTTGGCTTCCAAGAGACCCAGTACTTC. It codes for CASSFGFQETQYF.

V gene TRBV4-1 combines with J gene TRBJ1-1; no clear D. V lost 6 bases to trimming and J lost 0 bases, with 11 bases between them. CDR3 length: 14 residues. CDR1 is MGHRA and CDR2 is YSYEKL in the germline V gene. The CDR3 DNA reads as TGCGCCAGCAGGGGGAGGACCATGAACACTGAAGCTTTCTTT. Translated: CASRGRTMNTEAFF.

The chain carries TRBV20-1 and TRBJ1-1; no firm D call. This CDR3 comprises 11 residues. The V and J ends lost 4 bases and 6 bases respectively, with 9 bases between them. Looked up from germline, CDR1 is DFQATT and CDR2 is SNEGSKA (reference sequence). The CDR3 reads CSATLIAEAFF. The CDR3 DNA sequence: TGCAGTGCTACACTGATCGCTGAAGCTTTCTTT.

The chain uses TRBV15 and TRBJ1-5; D ambiguous. The CDR3 totals 12 residues. Trimming took off 2 bases at V and 3 bases at J, with 2 bases between the two ends. Germline V gene lookup returns CDR1 LNHNV and CDR2 YYDKDF (reference sequence). CDR3 sequence (DNA): TGTGCCACCAGCAGACCCAATCAGCCCCAGCATTTT. Its protein is CATSRPNQPQHF.

The chain combines TRBV6-5 with TRBJ1-1; the D is unclear. The CDR3 totals 12 residues. V dropped 2 bases and J dropped 8 bases, with 9 bases sitting between them. Per germline, CDR1 MNHEY and CDR2 SVGAGI. Here the CDR3 reads CASSYNSEEAFF. CDR3 sequence (DNA): TGTGCCAGCAGTTACAACAGTGAGGAAGCTTTCTTT.

The chain is built from TRBV6-5 and TRBJ1-5; D unresolved. V lost 6 bases and J lost 6, with 12 bases in between. Germline V gene sequence: CDR1 MNHEY, CDR2 SVGAGI. The CDR3 covers 13 residues. CDR3 DNA: TGTGCCAGCAGAGGACCCAACCCTCAGCCCCAGCATTTT. Its protein is CASRGPNPQPQHF.

V is TRBV7-3 and J is TRBJ2-5, with D possibly being TRBD1 (6 bases). V was trimmed by 5 bases and J by 1 base, leaving 11 bases between them. There are 14 residues in the CDR3. Germline loops: CDR1 SGHTA, CDR2 FQGTGA. The DNA of the CDR3 is TGTGCCAGCAGCCTAGGGGGAGTCCAAGAGACCCAGTACTTC. It yields the protein CASSLGGVQETQYF.

The chain is built from TRBV20-1 and TRBJ2-3; D remains unclear. The V gene lost 0 bases and the J gene lost 7 bases, with 5 bases spanning the gap. CDR3 length: 11 residues. The germline V gene has CDR1 DFQATT and CDR2 SNEGSKA (reference sequence). As DNA, the CDR3 is TGCAGTGCTAGAGATTCCCATACGCAGTATTTT. Its translation is CSARDSHTQYF.

This clone was observed once. This rearrangement joins TRBV18 to TRBJ1-6; maybe TRBD1 (6 bases). The CDR3 is 14 amino acids. Per germline, CDR1 KGHSH and CDR2 LQKENI. V shed 6 bases and J shed 7 bases, with 13 bases lying between them. CDR3 sequence reads: CASSARGENSPLHF. For the CDR3, the DNA is TGTGCCAGCTCCGCAAGGGGGGAAAATTCACCCCTCCACTTT.

A note on this clone: One end of the junction varies from germline; a read error may be responsible. The chain joins TRBV11-2 to TRBJ2-2, with D tentatively TRBD1 or TRBD2 (6 bases each). The CDR3 extends over 11 amino acids. Germline V gene sequence: CDR1 SGHAT, CDR2 FQNNGV. In DNA, the CDR3 is TGTGCCAGCAGCAACCGGGGGCAGAGTAATTTT. Its translation: CASSNRGQSNF.

Concerning this clone itself: A junction boundary mismatches the germline segment, possibly from a read error. The rearrangement uses TRBV6-9 and TRBJ2-2, with D maybe TRBD2 (6 bases). Germline assignment: CDR1 MNHGY and CDR2 SVAAGI. CDR3 size: 15 residues. The chain's CDR3 is CASSLGSTNTGGLFF. CDR3 sequence (DNA): TGTGCCAGCAGTTTAGGCAGCACGAACACCGGGGGGCTGTTTTTT.

The chain joins TRBV28 to TRBJ2-1; D gene unclear. Trimming shortened V by 9 bases and J by 6 bases, and 6 bases separated the two germline ends. The CDR3 totals 10 residues. From germline, CDR1 is MDHEN and CDR2 SYDVKM. This CDR3 reads CARCPNEQFF. CDR3 sequence (DNA): TGTGCCAGATGCCCCAATGAGCAGTTCTTC.

This clone was detected only a few times. The V call is TRBV4-1, the J call TRBJ2-4; D unresolved. The V gene lost 3 bases and the J gene lost 2 bases, with 8 bases spanning the gap. The CDR3 covers 14 residues. CDR1 and CDR2 from the germline V gene are MGHRA and YSYEKL. The CDR3 region is CASSHRVSKNIQYF. CDR3 coding DNA: TGCGCCAGCAGCCACAGAGTCTCCAAAAACATTCAGTACTTC.

The chain combines TRBV6-1 with TRBJ2-5, with 8 nucleotides matching TRBD1. The germline gives CDR1 MNHNS, CDR2 SASEGT. V was pared by 5 bases and J by 4 bases, with 9 bases of the junction left unmatched. The CDR3 sequence is 15 residues long. The CDR3 bases are TGTGCCAGCAGTAGGGACAGGCCCTCCAGAGAGACCCAGTACTTC. It codes for CASSRDRPSRETQYF.

The V gene is TRBV6-6, the J gene TRBJ1-4; no definite D call. V shed 6 bases and J shed 1 base, with 12 bases lying between them. The CDR3 spans 15 residues. Germline lookup yields CDR1 MNHNY and CDR2 SVGAGI (reference sequence). The CDR3 region has the DNA TGTGCCAGCAGCTCAAACCCCTTAACTAATGAAAAACTGTTTTTT. This translates into CASSSNPLTNEKLFF.

This chain joins TRBV6-4 and TRBJ2-7; TRBD2 agrees at 15 bases. Per germline, CDR1 MRHNA and CDR2 SNTAGT. V lost 6 bases to trimming and J lost 1 base; unmatched junction nucleotides: 19. This CDR3 has 21 residues. The CDR3 DNA reads as TGTGCCAGCAGCGACCGGCTACCGGGACTAGCGGGGGGCGGCCTTTCCTACGAGCAGTACTTC. Its protein product is CASSDRLPGLAGGGLSYEQYF.

The V gene is TRBV15, the J gene TRBJ2-7, with a possible D match to TRBD2 (6 bases). This CDR3 spans 13 amino acids. V was trimmed by 0 bases and J by 7 bases, leaving 10 bases between them. Germline CDR1 LNHNV, CDR2 YYDKDF (reference sequence). CDR3 sequence (DNA): TGTGCCACCAGCAGAGATTGGGCGGGAGAGCAGTACTTC. Protein product: CATSRDWAGEQYF.

The chain recombines TRBV11-2 with TRBJ2-7, with 12 bases aligning to TRBD2. Trimming took 4 bases from V and 3 from J; bases not matched to a gene: 4. CDR1 and CDR2 from the germline V gene are SGHAT and FQNNGV. The CDR3 extends over 15 amino acids. CDR3 DNA sequence: TGTGCCAGCAGCTCACTAGCGGGAGGAAGCTACGAGCAGTACTTC. It yields the protein CASSSLAGGSYEQYF.

The chain joins TRBV5-6 to TRBJ2-7; D remains unclear. The length of the CDR3 is 14 residues. CDR1 is SGHDT and CDR2 is YYEEEE in the germline V gene. The V gene lost 2 bases and the J gene lost 2 bases, with 11 bases spanning the gap. DNA for the CDR3: TGTGCCAGCAGCTTCGAGCTACAGACCTACGAGCAGTACTTC. Amino acid sequence: CASSFELQTYEQYF.

This clone was recorded only once. The chain is built from TRBV6-5 and TRBJ2-2, with D perhaps TRBD1 (5 bases). The V and J ends lost 3 bases and 4 bases respectively, with 12 bases between them. The CDR3 is made up of 15 amino acids. Per the germline V gene, CDR1 is MNHEY and CDR2 is SVGAGI. CDR3 bases: TGTGCCAGCAGTTATTTGGGGCATGTCACCGGGGAGCTGTTTTTT. Its protein is CASSYLGHVTGELFF.

The chain is built from TRBV2 and TRBJ2-3, with D possibly being TRBD1 (6 bases). The CDR3 consists of 14 residues. V lost 9 bases and J 0 bases, leaving 13 bases between the germline ends. CDR1 is SNHLY, CDR2 FYNNEI, per germline. CDR3 region: CARSQGGSTDTQYF. DNA of the CDR3: TGTGCCAGGTCACAGGGCGGGAGCACAGATACGCAGTATTTT.

This chain uses TRBV7-2 with TRBJ2-3; D unclear. This CDR3 has 13 amino acids. V lost 2 bases to trimming and J lost 2 bases, with 5 bases between them. Germline values: CDR1 SGHTA, CDR2 FQGNSA. In DNA form, the CDR3 reads TGTGCCAGCAGCTTACTTATCACAGATACGCAGTATTTT. Residues: CASSLLITDTQYF.

This rearrangement joins TRBV6-1 to TRBJ1-1; the match to TRBD1 covers 8 bases. Germline CDR1 is MNHNS and CDR2 is SASEGT. The CDR3 spans 13 residues. Trimming at V came to 5 bases and at J to 6 bases, leaving 5 bases not matched to a gene. The CDR3 loop is CASSYQGAAEAFF. The CDR3 nucleotides are TGTGCCAGCAGTTATCAGGGGGCGGCTGAAGCTTTCTTT.

This rearrangement joins TRBV7-9 to TRBJ2-3; 9 bases are shared with TRBD2. This CDR3 region has 16 residues. Unmatched junction bases numbered 8, after V lost 5 bases and J lost 2 bases. The germline V gene has CDR1 SEHNR and CDR2 FQNEAQ (reference sequence). CDR3 coding DNA: TGTGCCAGCAGCCGGTGGGGACTAGCCTCCACAGATACGCAGTATTTT. It is translated as CASSRWGLASTDTQYF.

The chain is built from TRBV21-1 and TRBJ1-5; the table assigns TRBD1, which was not confirmed against the DNA. TRBV21-1 is a known pseudogene. The CDR3 has 16 residues. The CDR3 coding sequence is TGTGCCAGCAGCAAAGGACAGGCCGAAAGCAATCAGCCCCAGCATTTT. Protein sequence: CASSKGQAESNQPQHF.